Shown below are 27 T cell receptor beta chains from a single sample sequenced in a study of T cell changes during pregnancy in multiple sclerosis. Using immunoSEQ multiplex PCR, the repertoire was profiled, and TCRdb retains in-frame clones only, with some absent. The sample lists 35,000 to 40,000 clones; approximately 90% were seen once. The sample here was CD8+ T cells from peripheral blood mononuclear cells, taken in the third trimester of pregnancy. The receptors were gathered from a female donor with multiple sclerosis, enrolled in a pregnancy study.

V and J are TRBV23-1 and TRBJ1-6, with a tentative D call TRBD1 (5 bases). TRBV23-1 is designated an ORF whose function remains uncertain. The CDR3 sequence is 21 residues long. Deletions cut 4 bases from V and 1 base from J, with 26 bases between. The CDR3 reads CASSPPTTAKGVGSYNSPLHF. In nucleotides, the CDR3 is TGCGCCAGCAGTCCACCGACGACGGCTAAAGGGGTAGGATCCTATAATTCACCCCTCCACTTT.

The chain employs TRBV4-1 and TRBJ2-7, with D uncertain. CDR1 is MGHRA, CDR2 YSYEKL, per germline. V lost 4 bases and J 0 bases, leaving 10 bases between the germline ends. The CDR3 consists of 14 residues. This CDR3 reads CASSPRHGSYEQYF. DNA for the CDR3: TGCGCCAGCAGCCCACGACACGGCTCCTACGAGCAGTACTTC.

The rearrangement uses TRBV7-9 and TRBJ1-2, with 10 bases identical to TRBD1. The germline V gene has CDR1 SEHNR and CDR2 FQNEAQ (reference sequence). The trim removed 3 bases at V and 7 bases at J, leaving 5 bases unmatched. There are 14 residues in the CDR3. The CDR3 DNA follows: TGTGCCAGCAGCTTGCGCGACAGGGGGCTTGGCTACACCTTC. Translated: CASSLRDRGLGYTF.

This chain uses TRBV28 with TRBJ2-3; 7 nucleotides agree with TRBD1. V was clipped by 2 bases and J by 6 bases; unmatched bases: 8. The CDR3 runs to 15 residues. The germline V gene has CDR1 MDHEN and CDR2 SYDVKM. CDR3 nucleotide sequence: TGTGCCAGCAGTTTAGGACAGGAGCAGGGGGATACGCAGTATTTT. Its protein is CASSLGQEQGDTQYF.

The V gene is TRBV6-4, the J gene TRBJ2-3; 8 bases line up with TRBD1. V dropped 8 bases and J dropped 2; count of bases not matched to a gene: 6. CDR3 length equals 14 residues. Per germline, CDR1 MRHNA and CDR2 SNTAGT. CDR3 loop: CASGNRGDTDTQYF. The CDR3 DNA sequence: TGTGCCAGCGGAAACAGGGGGGACACAGATACGCAGTATTTT.

The rearrangement uses TRBV4-1 and TRBJ2-7; D is ambiguous. The ends were cut back, 1 base at V and 4 bases at J, with 8 bases in the middle. Germline lookup yields CDR1 MGHRA and CDR2 YSYEKL. This CDR3 has 13 residues. The CDR3 protein is CASSQVAEYEQYF. Written as DNA, the CDR3 is TGCGCCAGCAGCCAAGTCGCCGAGTACGAGCAGTACTTC.

The rearrangement links TRBV6-4 to TRBJ2-1; 8 bases align to TRBD2. The CDR3 has 14 residues. With V trimmed by 0 bases and J by 8 bases, 3 bases remained unmatched. CDR1 is MRHNA, CDR2 SNTAGT, per germline. Written as DNA, the CDR3 is TGTGCCAGCAGTGACTCTAGCGGGGCAGATGAGCAGTTCTTC. Translated, it gives CASSDSSGADEQFF.

The rearrangement links TRBV14 to TRBJ2-7; 8 bases align to TRBD2. Trimming cost V 4 bases and J 2 bases; bases outside gene matches: 13. CDR1 is SGHDN, CDR2 FVKESK, per germline. CDR3 length equals 17 residues. This chain's CDR3 is CASSPIGAGGSPYEQYF. The CDR3 DNA follows: TGTGCCAGCAGCCCGATTGGGGCGGGGGGTTCTCCCTACGAGCAGTACTTC.

The rearrangement joins TRBV29-1 to TRBJ2-7; 10 bases line up with TRBD2. The CDR3 covers 15 residues. J was trimmed by 0 bases and V by 4 bases; bases with no gene match: 6. CDR1 SQVTM and CDR2 ANQGSEA come from the germline V gene. For the CDR3, the DNA is TGCAGCGTTGGAGGGACTAGCGAAAGCTCCTACGAGCAGTACTTC. Amino acid sequence: CSVGGTSESSYEQYF.

The V call is TRBV29-1, the J call TRBJ2-1; 7 bases match TRBD1. V trimming: 3 bases; J trimming: 4 bases; junction bases outside the gene matches: 3. CDR3 length: 13 residues. CDR1 SQVTM and CDR2 ANQGSEA come from the germline V gene. Here the CDR3 reads CSVEGTVYNEQFF. In DNA, the CDR3 is TGCAGCGTTGAGGGGACAGTTTACAATGAGCAGTTCTTC.

J is TRBJ1-6 and V is TRBV7-9; D unresolved. The CDR3 consists of 13 residues. Germline assignment: CDR1 SEHNR and CDR2 FQNEAQ (reference sequence). V dropped 2 bases and J dropped 8 bases, with 7 bases sitting between them. In nucleotides, the CDR3 is TGTGCCAGCAGCTTAACAGCCTATTCACCCCTCCACTTT. It is translated as CASSLTAYSPLHF.

V and J are TRBV7-9 and TRBJ2-7, with D possibly being TRBD2 (6 bases). V dropped 4 bases and J dropped 3 bases, with 13 bases sitting between them. This CDR3 spans 14 amino acids. Germline V gene sequence: CDR1 SEHNR, CDR2 FQNEAQ (reference sequence). The CDR3 DNA reads TGTGCCAGCAGCTGGTCCGGGGGTGACTACGAGCAGTACTTC. It translates to CASSWSGGDYEQYF. The whole variable domain, filled in from reference TRBV7-9 and TRBJ2-7, reads DTGVSQNPRHKITKRGQNVTFRCDPISEHNRLYWYRQTLGQGPEFLTYFQNEAQLEKSRLLSDRFSAERPKGSFSTLEIQRTEQGDSAMYLCASSWSGGDYEQYFGPGTRLTVT.

This clone was recorded only once. J is TRBJ2-7 and V is TRBV6-5; D possibly corresponds to TRBD2 (6 bases). V lost 5 bases to trimming and J lost 7 bases, with 18 bases between them. Germline CDR1 MNHEY, CDR2 SVGAGI. The CDR3 has 14 amino acids. CDR3: CASSEPTRVWEQYF. The CDR3 DNA follows: TGTGCCAGCAGTGAACCGACTAGGGTATGGGAGCAGTACTTC.

The chain uses TRBV7-2 and TRBJ2-1; D call uncertain. V shed 1 base and J shed 8 bases, with 9 bases lying between them. Germline CDR1 SGHTA, CDR2 FQGNSA. This CDR3 spans 13 amino acids. CDR3 sequence: CASSLGLDYEQFF. Written as DNA, the CDR3 is TGTGCCAGCAGCTTAGGGCTAGACTATGAGCAGTTCTTC.

This clone is deemed medium-sized. V gene TRBV6-4 combines with J gene TRBJ2-2; 12 bases fit TRBD2. Germline lookup yields CDR1 MRHNA and CDR2 SNTAGT. The CDR3 has 15 residues. The J segment lost 6 bases and the V segment lost 2 bases, leaving 1 base of the junction unmatched. The CDR3 DNA sequence: TGTGCCAGCAGTGACGCTAGCGGGGGGGCCGGGGAGCTGTTTTTT. The encoded protein is CASSDASGGAGELFF.

The sample holds one count of this clone. This chain uses TRBV4-2 with TRBJ1-1; 7 nucleotides align to TRBD1. The CDR3 consists of 16 residues. Losses at the gene ends were 1 base for V and 4 bases for J; bases not matched to a gene: 9. Germline V gene lookup returns CDR1 LGHNA and CDR2 YNFKEQ. The CDR3 is CASSQGPGQRGTEAFF. In DNA form, the CDR3 reads TGTGCCAGCAGCCAAGGTCCGGGACAGCGTGGCACTGAAGCTTTCTTT.

The genes are TRBV30 and TRBJ2-1, with TRBD2 identical over 9 bases. The germline CDR1 and CDR2 sequences are GTSNPN and SVGIG (reference sequence). The CDR3 contains 15 residues. Trimming took 0 bases from V and 1 from J; bases not matched to a gene: 1. The CDR3 here is CAWSVSGGSYNEQFF. The CDR3 DNA reads as TGTGCCTGGAGTGTAAGCGGGGGGTCCTACAATGAGCAGTTCTTC.

The chain carries TRBV13 and TRBJ2-1, with 14 nucleotides matching TRBD2. Germline V lookup: CDR1 PRHDT, CDR2 FYEKMQ (reference sequence). This CDR3 contains 13 residues. V shed 8 bases and J 9 bases; nucleotides not matched to a gene: 3. The CDR3 DNA reads as TGTGCCAGCGAGACTAGCGGGGGGGGTGAGCAGTTCTTC. This encodes CASETSGGGEQFF.

The chain carries TRBV7-2 and TRBJ2-1; possibly TRBD2 for D (7 bases). CDR1 is SGHTA and CDR2 is FQGNSA in the germline V gene. Between the trimmed V and J ends, which lost 4 bases and 9 bases, there was a span of 10 bases. This CDR3 is 12 amino acids long. The chain's CDR3 is CASSSGGLEQFF. The CDR3 DNA follows: TGTGCCAGCAGCTCCGGGGGGCTTGAGCAGTTCTTC.

Notes on this clone: The germline gene is not matched at one end of the junction; a read error may be the cause. The chain joins TRBV9 to TRBJ2-7, with 11 bases matching TRBD1. CDR1 SGDLS and CDR2 YYNGEE come from the germline V gene. The length of the CDR3 is 14 residues. This chain's CDR3 is CASSVGQGAHEQYF. For the CDR3, the DNA is TGTGCCAGCAGTGTAGGACAGGGGGCGCACGAGCAGTACTTC.

CDR3 in amino acids: CASSHPDRSTNYGYTF. The CDR3 DNA reads as TGTGCCAGCAGTCACCCGGACAGGTCTACTAACTATGGCTACACCTTC. V gene TRBV28 combines with J gene TRBJ1-2; TRBD1 aligns across 7 bases. The junction had 9 bases not matched to a gene; V was cut back by 5 bases and J by 0 bases. The CDR3 spans 16 residues. CDR1 MDHEN and CDR2 SYDVKM come from the germline V gene.

The chain carries TRBV2 and TRBJ1-2, with TRBD1 identical over 12 bases. This CDR3 contains 17 residues. The germline gives CDR1 SNHLY, CDR2 FYNNEI. V was pared by 5 bases and J by 0 bases, with 7 bases of the junction left unmatched. The CDR3 coding sequence is TGTGCCAGCAGTTCGGGACAGGGGGCCCCGACTAACTATGGCTACACCTTC. Translating it yields CASSSGQGAPTNYGYTF.

J is TRBJ1-1 and V is TRBV5-5, with TRBD1 matching over 10 bases. The V segment lost 4 bases and the J segment 7 bases; nucleotides outside the gene matches: 10. This CDR3 is built from 15 residues. The germline V gene has CDR1 SGHKS and CDR2 YYEKEE (reference sequence). The DNA for the CDR3 is TGTGCCAGCAGCACGTCCGGGACAGGGGTACATGAAGCTTTCTTT. Protein: CASSTSGTGVHEAFF. The full variable domain, with the rest looked up from reference TRBV5-5 and TRBJ1-1, is DAGVTQSPTHLIKTRGQQVTLRCSPISGHKSVSWYQQVLGQGPQFIFQYYEKEERGRGNFPDRFSARQFPNYSSELNVNALLLGDSALYLCASSTSGTGVHEAFFGQGTRLTVV.

The chain has TRBV7-8 and TRBJ1-4; D remains ambiguous. With 2 bases removed from V and 5 bases from J, the gap between germline ends came to 15 bases. The CDR3 has 16 residues. CDR1 and CDR2 (germline): SGHVS, FQNEAQ. The CDR3 nucleotides read TGTGCCAGCAGCTTATTGGGAGTTAGTTTGAATGAAAAACTGTTTTTT. Translated, it gives CASSLLGVSLNEKLFF.

This clone was counted once. The chain joins TRBV6-5 to TRBJ2-3; 11 nucleotides agree with TRBD2. Germline CDR1 and CDR2: MNHEY and SVGAGI. Unmatched junction bases numbered 8, after V lost 10 bases and J lost 5 bases. The CDR3 contains 14 residues. The CDR3 DNA follows: TGTGCCACCCGACTAGCGGGGTCGGTAGATACGCAGTATTTT. This sequence encodes CATRLAGSVDTQYF.

This chain links TRBV19 with TRBJ2-7, with TRBD2 as a possible D gene (5 bases). CDR1 and CDR2 from the germline V gene are LNHDA and SQIVND (reference sequence). Trimming pared 6 bases from V and 0 bases from J, leaving 15 bases between. The CDR3 sequence is 15 residues long. CDR3 residues: CASSLTGGYSYEQYF. DNA of the CDR3: TGTGCCAGTAGCTTGACTGGAGGATACTCCTACGAGCAGTACTTC.

This clone showed up just once. This chain joins TRBV4-3 and TRBJ1-2, with 11 positions matching TRBD1. This CDR3 is 16 amino acids long. V lost 1 base and J lost 3; bases outside the gene matches: 4. Germline loops: CDR1 LGHNA, CDR2 YSLEER. DNA of the CDR3: TGCGCCAGCAGCCAAGGGACAGGGGGCCCACACTATGGCTACACCTTC. Residues: CASSQGTGGPHYGYTF.